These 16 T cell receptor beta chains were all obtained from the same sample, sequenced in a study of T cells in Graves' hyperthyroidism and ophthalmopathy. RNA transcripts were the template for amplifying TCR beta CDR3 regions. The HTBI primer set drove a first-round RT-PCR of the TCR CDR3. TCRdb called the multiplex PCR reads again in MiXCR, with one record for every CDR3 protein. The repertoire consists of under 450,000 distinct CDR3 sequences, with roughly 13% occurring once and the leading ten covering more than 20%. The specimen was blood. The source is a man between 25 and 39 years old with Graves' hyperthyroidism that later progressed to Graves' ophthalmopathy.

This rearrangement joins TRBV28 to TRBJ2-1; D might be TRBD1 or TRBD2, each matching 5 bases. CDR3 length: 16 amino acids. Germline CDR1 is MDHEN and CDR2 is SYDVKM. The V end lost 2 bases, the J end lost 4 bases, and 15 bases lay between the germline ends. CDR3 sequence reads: CASSLLLGTLYNEQFF. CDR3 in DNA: TGTGCCAGCAGTTTACTACTGGGGACGCTTTACAATGAGCAGTTCTTC.

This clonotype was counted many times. The CDR3 protein is CAISPTGGLGYTF. CDR3 DNA sequence: TGTGCCATCAGTCCAACAGGGGGTCTAGGCTACACCTTC. The V call is TRBV10-3, the J call TRBJ1-2, with TRBD1 identical over 8 bases. Germline V gene data show CDR1 as ENHRY and CDR2 as SYGVKD. Trimming at V came to 5 bases and at J to 8 bases, leaving 7 bases not matched to a gene. This CDR3 contains 13 residues.

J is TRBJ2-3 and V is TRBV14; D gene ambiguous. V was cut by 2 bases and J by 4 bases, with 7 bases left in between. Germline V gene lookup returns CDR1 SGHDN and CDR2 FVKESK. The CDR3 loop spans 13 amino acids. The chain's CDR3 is CASSQSIADTQYF. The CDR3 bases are TGTGCCAGCAGCCAATCAATTGCAGATACGCAGTATTTT. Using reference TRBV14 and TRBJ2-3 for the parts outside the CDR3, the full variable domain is EAGVTQFPSHSVIEKGQTVTLRCDPISGHDNLYWYRRVMGKEIKFLLHFVKESKQDESGMPNNRFLAERTGGTYSTLKVQPAELEDSGVYFCASSQSIADTQYFGPGTRLTVL.

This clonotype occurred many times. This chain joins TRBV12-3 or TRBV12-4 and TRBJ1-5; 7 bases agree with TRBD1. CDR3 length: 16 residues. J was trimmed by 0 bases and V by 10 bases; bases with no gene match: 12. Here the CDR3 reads CATPVTGNHSNQPQHF. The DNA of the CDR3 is TGTGCCACCCCAGTGACAGGGAACCATAGCAATCAGCCCCAGCATTTT.

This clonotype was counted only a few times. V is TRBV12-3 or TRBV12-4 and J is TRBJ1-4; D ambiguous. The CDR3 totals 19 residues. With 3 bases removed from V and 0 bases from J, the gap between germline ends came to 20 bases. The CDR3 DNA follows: TGTGCCAGCAGTTTGTATAAGATGGGAAAACCTGCAACTAATGAAAAACTGTTTTTT. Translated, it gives CASSLYKMGKPATNEKLFF.

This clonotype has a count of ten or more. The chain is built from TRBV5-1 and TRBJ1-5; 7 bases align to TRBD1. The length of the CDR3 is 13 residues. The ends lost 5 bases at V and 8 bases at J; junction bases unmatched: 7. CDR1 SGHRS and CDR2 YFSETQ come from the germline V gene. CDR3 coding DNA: TGCGCCAGCAGTTTGACAGGGACTGAGCCCCAGCATTTT. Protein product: CASSLTGTEPQHF.

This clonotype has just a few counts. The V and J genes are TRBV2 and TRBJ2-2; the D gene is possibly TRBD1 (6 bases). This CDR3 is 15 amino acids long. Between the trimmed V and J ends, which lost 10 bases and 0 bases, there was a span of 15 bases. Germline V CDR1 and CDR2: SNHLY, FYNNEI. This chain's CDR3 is CATLPQGTNTGELFF. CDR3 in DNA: TGTGCCACACTGCCACAGGGTACGAACACCGGGGAGCTGTTTTTT.

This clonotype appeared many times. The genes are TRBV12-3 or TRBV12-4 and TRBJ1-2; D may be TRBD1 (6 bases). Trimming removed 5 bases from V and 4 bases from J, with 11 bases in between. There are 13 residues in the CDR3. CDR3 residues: CASSPQGLYGYTF. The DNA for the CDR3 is TGTGCCAGCAGTCCACAGGGTCTCTATGGCTACACCTTC.

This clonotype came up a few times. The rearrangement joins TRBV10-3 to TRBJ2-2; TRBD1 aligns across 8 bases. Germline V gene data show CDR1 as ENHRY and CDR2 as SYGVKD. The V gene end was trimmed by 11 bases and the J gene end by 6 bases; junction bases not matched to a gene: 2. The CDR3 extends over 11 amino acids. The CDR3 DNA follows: TGTGCCTCGACAGGGGCCGGGGAGCTGTTTTTT. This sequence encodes CASTGAGELFF.

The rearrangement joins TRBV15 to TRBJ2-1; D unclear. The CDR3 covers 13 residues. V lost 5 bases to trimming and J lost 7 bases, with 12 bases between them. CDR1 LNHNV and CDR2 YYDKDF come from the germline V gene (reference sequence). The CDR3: CATSGRRINEQFF. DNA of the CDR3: TGTGCCACCAGCGGCCGTCGGATTAATGAGCAGTTCTTC.

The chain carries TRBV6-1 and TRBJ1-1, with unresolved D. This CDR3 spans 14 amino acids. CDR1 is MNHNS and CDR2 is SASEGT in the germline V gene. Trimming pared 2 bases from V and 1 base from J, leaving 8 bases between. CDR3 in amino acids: CASSERARNTEAFF. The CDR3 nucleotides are TGTGCCAGCAGTGAACGGGCGAGGAACACTGAAGCTTTCTTT.

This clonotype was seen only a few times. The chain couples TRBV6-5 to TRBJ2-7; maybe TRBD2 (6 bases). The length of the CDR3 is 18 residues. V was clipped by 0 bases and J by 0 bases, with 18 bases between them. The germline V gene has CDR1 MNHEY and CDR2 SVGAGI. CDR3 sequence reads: CASSYSGGGGALSYEQYF. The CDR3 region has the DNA TGTGCCAGCAGTTACTCCGGTGGTGGCGGGGCTCTCTCCTACGAGCAGTACTTC.

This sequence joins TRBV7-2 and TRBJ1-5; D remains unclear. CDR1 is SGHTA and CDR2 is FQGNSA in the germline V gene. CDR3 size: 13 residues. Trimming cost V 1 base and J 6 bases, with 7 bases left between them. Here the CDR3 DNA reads TGTGCCAGCAGCTTAGATAAGGTTCAGCCCCAGCATTTT. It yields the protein CASSLDKVQPQHF.

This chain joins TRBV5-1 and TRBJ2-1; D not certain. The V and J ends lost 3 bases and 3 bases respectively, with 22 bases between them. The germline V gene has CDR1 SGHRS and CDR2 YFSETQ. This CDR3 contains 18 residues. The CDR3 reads CASSSASNPGYYYNEQFF. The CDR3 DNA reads TGCGCCAGCAGCTCCGCCTCGAATCCCGGGTACTACTACAATGAGCAGTTCTTC.

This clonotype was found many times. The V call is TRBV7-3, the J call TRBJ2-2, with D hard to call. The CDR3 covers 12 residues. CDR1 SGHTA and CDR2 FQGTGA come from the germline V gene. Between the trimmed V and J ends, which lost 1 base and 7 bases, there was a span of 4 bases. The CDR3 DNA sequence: TGTGCCAGCAGCTTAATTGGCGGGGAGCTGTTTTTT. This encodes CASSLIGGELFF.

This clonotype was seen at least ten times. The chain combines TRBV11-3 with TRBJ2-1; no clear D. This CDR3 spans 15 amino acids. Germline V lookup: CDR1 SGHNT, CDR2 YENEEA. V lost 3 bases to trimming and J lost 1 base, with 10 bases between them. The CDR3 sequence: CASSLFQLSYNEQFF. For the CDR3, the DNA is TGTGCCAGCAGCTTGTTTCAACTTTCCTACAATGAGCAGTTCTTC.